This T cell receptor beta chain was captured in a study of Ad26.COV2.S vaccination and SARS-CoV-2 variants. Turning to the study itself: Donor got 5x10^10 or 1x10^11 viral particles of Ad26.COV2.S.

Treatment indicated: around 19 received Ad26.COV2.S at low or high dose, single or two shots; roughly five received placebo; per-sample allocation not given. Samples analyzed were those drawn on day 63 after the first vaccine or placebo injection. Repertoires were generated with immunoSEQ multiplex PCR, while TCRdb's copy carries only in-frame clones and drops some. The sample records a few hundred thousand clones, around 90% being singletons. V shed 2 bases, J shed 0 bases, and the junction held 0 bases outside the gene matches. Per the germline V gene, CDR1 is MRHNA and CDR2 is SNTAGT. CDR3 length equals 15 residues. Study-level findings and limits: There was reportedly substantial breadth in spike-specific CD8+ and CD4+ T cell responses after vaccination. Greater spike-specific TCR breadth was seen in vaccine recipients than in placebo recipients. Possible underestimation of total T cell responses by the TCR breadth and depth analyses was noted.

The sample holds many counts of this clone. Its specificity is not known. The specimen was peripheral blood, collected in a trial of Ad26.COV2.S vaccine versus placebo. This chain links TRBV6-4 with TRBJ2-3, with 9 positions matching TRBD2. The origin of this receptor is a person aged 18-65 years who received the Ad26.COV2.S COVID-19 vaccine or a placebo. DNA for the CDR3: TGTGCCAGCAGTGACGGGACTAGCAGCACAGATACGCAGTATTTT. Protein product: CASSDGTSSTDTQYF.